This T cell receptor (beta chain) was sequenced for a study of technical replicates of blood from a few donors. The V and J ends lost 2 bases and 6 bases respectively, with 10 bases between them. The germline gives CDR1 MNHEY, CDR2 SVGAGI. The CDR3 loop spans 13 amino acids. Assay used: immunoSEQ multiplex PCR; TCRdb lists only in-frame clones, some missing. Among tens of thousands of clones, about 92% were seen once, and the ten largest hold about 0.23%. This clone appeared once. The chain joins TRBV6-5 to TRBJ1-2; D not certain. Sample: T cells isolated from PBMCs. The receptor was isolated from a human donor in good health. CDR3 amino acids: CASSYRITNGYTF. As DNA, the CDR3 is TGTGCCAGCAGTTACAGAATAACTAATGGCTACACCTTC.